Reported below is one TCR beta chain. This specimen belongs to a study of TIL therapy for anti-PD-1-resistant metastatic lung cancer. Across the study: Median tumor PD-L1 proportion score was approximately 6.3%.

Sample time point: pre-treatment sample, taken before nivolumab and TIL therapy. Sequencing used immunoSEQ v3. Survey-level samples got some 2 million read pairs; deep-level samples got roughly 5-6.5 million. This table comes from immunoSEQ multiplex PCR, and its TCRdb copy is limited to in-frame clones, with some not included. The sample contains about 47,000 clones, around 85% of which appear only once. The source is a person aged 30 to 80 with non-small cell lung cancer. This material consisted of blood, taken at baseline.

In DNA, the CDR3 is TGTGGGGCGGGACAAGAGACCCAGTACTTC. Its protein product is CGAGQETQYF. The gene calls are TRBV28 and TRBJ2-5, with D possibly being TRBD2 (6 bases). This CDR3 is built from 10 residues. Germline assignment: CDR1 MDHEN and CDR2 SYDVKM. Drawing the rest from reference TRBV28 and TRBJ2-5, the complete variable domain is DVKVTQSSRYLVKRTGEKVFLECVQDMDHENMFWYRQDPGLGLRLIYFSYDVKMKEKGDIPEGYSVSREKKERFSLILESASTNQTSMYLCGAGQETQYFGPGTRLLVL.